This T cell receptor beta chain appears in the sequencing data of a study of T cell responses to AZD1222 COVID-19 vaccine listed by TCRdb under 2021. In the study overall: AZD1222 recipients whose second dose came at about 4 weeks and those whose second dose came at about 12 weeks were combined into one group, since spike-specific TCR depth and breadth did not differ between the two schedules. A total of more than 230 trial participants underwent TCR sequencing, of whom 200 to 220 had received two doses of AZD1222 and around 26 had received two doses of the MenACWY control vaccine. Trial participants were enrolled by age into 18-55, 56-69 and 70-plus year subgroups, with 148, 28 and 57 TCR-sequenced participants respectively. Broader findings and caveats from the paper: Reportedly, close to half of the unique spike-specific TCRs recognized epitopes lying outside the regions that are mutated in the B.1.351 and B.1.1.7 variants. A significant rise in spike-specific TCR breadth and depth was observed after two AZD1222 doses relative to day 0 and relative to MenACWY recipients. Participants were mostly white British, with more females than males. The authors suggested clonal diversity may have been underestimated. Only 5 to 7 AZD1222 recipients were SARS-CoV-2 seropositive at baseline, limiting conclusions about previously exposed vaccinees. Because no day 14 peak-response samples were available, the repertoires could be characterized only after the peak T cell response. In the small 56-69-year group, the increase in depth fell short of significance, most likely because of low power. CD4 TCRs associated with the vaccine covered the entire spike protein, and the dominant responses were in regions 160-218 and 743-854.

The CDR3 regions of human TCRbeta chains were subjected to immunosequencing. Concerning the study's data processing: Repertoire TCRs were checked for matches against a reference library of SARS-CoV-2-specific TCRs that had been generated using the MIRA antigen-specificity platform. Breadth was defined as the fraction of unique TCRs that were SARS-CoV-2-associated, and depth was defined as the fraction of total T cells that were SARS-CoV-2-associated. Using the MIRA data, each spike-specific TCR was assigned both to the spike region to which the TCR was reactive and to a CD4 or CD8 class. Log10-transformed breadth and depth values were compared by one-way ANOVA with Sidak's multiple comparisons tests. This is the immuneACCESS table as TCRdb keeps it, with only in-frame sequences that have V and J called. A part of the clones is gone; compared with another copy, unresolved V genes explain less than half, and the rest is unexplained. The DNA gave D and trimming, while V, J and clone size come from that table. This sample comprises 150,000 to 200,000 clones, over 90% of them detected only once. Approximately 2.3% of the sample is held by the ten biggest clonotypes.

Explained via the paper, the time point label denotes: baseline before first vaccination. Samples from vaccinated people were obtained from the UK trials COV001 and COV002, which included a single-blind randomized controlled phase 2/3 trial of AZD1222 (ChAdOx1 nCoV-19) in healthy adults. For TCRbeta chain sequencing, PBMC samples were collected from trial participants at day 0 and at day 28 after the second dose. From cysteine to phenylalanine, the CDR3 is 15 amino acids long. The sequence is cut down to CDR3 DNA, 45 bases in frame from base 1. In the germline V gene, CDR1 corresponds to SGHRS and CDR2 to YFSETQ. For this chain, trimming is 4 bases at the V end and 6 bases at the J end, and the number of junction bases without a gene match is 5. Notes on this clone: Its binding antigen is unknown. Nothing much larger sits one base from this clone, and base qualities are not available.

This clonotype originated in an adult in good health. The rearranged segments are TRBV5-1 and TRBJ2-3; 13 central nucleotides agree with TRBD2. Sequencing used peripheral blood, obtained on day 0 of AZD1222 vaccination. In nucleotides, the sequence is TGCGCCAGCAGCCCCACTAGCGGGGGGGGTGATACGCAGTATTTT. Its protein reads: CASSPTSGGGDTQYF. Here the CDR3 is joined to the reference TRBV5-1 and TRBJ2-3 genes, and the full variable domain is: KAGVTQTPRYLIKTRGQQVTLSCSPISGHRSVSWYQQTPGQGLQFLFEYFSETQRNKGNFPGRFSGRQFSNSRSEMNVSTLELGDSALYLCASSPTSGGGDTQYFGPGTRLTVL.